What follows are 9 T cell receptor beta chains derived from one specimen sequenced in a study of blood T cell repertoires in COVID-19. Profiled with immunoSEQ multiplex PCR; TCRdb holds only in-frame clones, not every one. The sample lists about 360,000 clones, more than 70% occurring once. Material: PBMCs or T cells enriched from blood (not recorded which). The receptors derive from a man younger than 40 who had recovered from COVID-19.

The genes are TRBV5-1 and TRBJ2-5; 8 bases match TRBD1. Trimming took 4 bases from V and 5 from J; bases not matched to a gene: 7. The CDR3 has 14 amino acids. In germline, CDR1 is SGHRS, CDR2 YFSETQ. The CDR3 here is CASSPQGEQETQYF. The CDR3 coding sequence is TGCGCCAGCAGCCCACAGGGGGAGCAGGAGACCCAGTACTTC.

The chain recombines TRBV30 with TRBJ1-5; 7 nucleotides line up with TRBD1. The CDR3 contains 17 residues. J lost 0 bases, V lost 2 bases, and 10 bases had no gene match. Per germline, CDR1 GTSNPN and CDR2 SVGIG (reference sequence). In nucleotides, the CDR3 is TGTGCCTGGAGTTCCGACCGGGACAGCTATAGCAATCAGCCCCAGCATTTT. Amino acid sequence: CAWSSDRDSYSNQPQHF.

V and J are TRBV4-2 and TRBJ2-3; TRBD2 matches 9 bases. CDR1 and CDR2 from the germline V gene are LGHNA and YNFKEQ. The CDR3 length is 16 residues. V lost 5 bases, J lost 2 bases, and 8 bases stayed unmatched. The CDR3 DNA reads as TGTGCCAGCAGCTCCGGCGCGGGGGGGAACACAGATACGCAGTATTTT. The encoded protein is CASSSGAGGNTDTQYF.

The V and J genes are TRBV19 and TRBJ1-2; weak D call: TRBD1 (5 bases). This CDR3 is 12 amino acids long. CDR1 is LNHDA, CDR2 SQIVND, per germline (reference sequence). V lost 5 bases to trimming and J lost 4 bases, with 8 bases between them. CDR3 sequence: CASSGQGYGYTF. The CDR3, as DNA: TGTGCCAGTAGTGGGCAGGGCTATGGCTACACCTTC.

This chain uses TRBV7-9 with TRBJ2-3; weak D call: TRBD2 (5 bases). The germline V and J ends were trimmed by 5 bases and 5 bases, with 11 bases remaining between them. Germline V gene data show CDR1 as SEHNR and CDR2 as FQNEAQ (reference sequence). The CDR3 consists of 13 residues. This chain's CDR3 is CASSELSGDTQYF. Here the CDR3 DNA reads TGTGCCAGCAGCGAACTAAGCGGAGATACGCAGTATTTT.

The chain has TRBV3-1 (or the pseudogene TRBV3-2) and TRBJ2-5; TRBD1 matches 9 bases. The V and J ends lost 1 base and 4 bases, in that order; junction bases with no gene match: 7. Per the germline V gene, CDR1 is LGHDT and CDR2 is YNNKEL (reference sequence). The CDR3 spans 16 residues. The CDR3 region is CASSQGGTGFGETQYF. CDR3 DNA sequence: TGTGCCAGCAGCCAAGGAGGGACAGGGTTTGGAGAGACCCAGTACTTC.

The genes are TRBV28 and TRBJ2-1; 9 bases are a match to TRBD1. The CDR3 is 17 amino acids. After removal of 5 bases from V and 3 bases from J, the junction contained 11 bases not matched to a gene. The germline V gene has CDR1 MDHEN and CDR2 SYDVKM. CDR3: CASSPYRQGVFYNEQFF. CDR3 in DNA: TGTGCCAGCAGTCCCTACCGACAGGGGGTGTTCTACAATGAGCAGTTCTTC.

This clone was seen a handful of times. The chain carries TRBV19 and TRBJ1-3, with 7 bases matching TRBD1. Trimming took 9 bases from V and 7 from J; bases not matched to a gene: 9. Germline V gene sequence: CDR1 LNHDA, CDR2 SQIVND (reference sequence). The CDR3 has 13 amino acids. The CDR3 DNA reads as TGTGCCAGCCTCCGGACAGGTTGGAACACCATATATTTT. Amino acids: CASLRTGWNTIYF.

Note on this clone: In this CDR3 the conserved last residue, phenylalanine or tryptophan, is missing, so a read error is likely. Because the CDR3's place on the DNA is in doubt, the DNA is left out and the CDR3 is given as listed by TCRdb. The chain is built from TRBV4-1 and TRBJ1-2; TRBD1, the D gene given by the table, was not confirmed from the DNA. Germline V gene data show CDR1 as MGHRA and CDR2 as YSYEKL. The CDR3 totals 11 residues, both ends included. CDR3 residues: CASSLPPGTVY.